This section outlines one T cell receptor beta chain sequence together with its context. This entry comes from a study of T cell responses to AZD1222 COVID-19 vaccine. TCRdb's table, derived via immunoSEQ multiplex PCR, lists solely in-frame clones and lacks some. The sample consists of some 180,000 clones, over 85% of them appearing once. The TCR comes from an adult in good health. Sequencing was performed on peripheral blood, taken on day 0 of AZD1222 vaccination.

In nucleotides, the CDR3 is TGTGCCAGCAGTCCCTCGATGCCCGGCCTTGGAAACACCATATATTTT. This codes for CASSPSMPGLGNTIYF. This chain links TRBV27 with TRBJ1-3, with D unresolved. CDR1 is MNHEY and CDR2 is SMNVEV in the germline V gene (reference sequence). V was trimmed by 5 bases and J by 3 bases, leaving 17 bases between them. The CDR3 is 16 residues long.